These T cell receptor beta chains were read from a single sample in a study of spatial heterogeneity in lung cancer. Via MiXCR, TCRdb re-called the 5' RACE reads, giving one row per CDR3 protein. The sample includes about 120,000 distinct CDR3 sequences, 9.5% to 15% seen only once; the top ten take approximately 15%. Sequencing was performed on PBMCs, taken at follow-up. The receptors here all came from a male donor with early-stage non-small cell lung cancer. Both conserved end residues are part of each CDR3. A D gene is named only where the DNA matches it firmly. For some rows the clone size is stated as once, few or many, or as a class when expanded; others skip it.

>many|TRBV7-9|-|TRBJ1-5
TGTGCCAGCAGGGCTAAAGGCAATCAGCCCCAGCATTTT
CASRAKGNQPQHF
>many|TRBV6-5|-|TRBJ2-5
TGTGCCAGCAGACTTCCCTTCTCCGAGACCCAGTACTTC
CASRLPFSETQYF
>many|TRBV6-5|TRBD1|TRBJ2-5
TGTGCCAGCAGTTTTCAGGGGGTCTCCCTTCAAGAGACCCAGTACTTC
CASSFQGVSLQETQYF
>-|TRBV6-2/TRBV6-3|-|TRBJ2-3
TGTGCCAGCAGCCTTGTGGGGGCTAACACAGATACGCAGTATTTT
CASSLVGANTDTQYF
>many|TRBV3-1|-|TRBJ2-5
TGTGCCAGCAGCCATCGGCGGATGGGGGGCTCTATGCGGGAGACCCAGTACTTC
CASSHRRMGGSMRETQYF
>-|TRBV28|TRBD1|TRBJ1-5
TGTGCCAGCAGTTGGGGACCAGGACAGGGGCCCCGAATCCTTTATCAGCCCCAGCATTTT
CASSWGPGQGPRILYQPQHF
>few|TRBV28|-|TRBJ1-5
TGTGCCAGCAGTCCAGACCCCCGGGGCCTGCCCCAGCATTTT
CASSPDPRGLPQHF
>-|TRBV6-5|-|TRBJ1-4
TGTGCCAGCAGTTCTCTCTCGGCTAATGAAAAACTGTTTTTT
CASSSLSANEKLFF
>few|TRBV28|-|TRBJ1-1
TGTGCCAGCAGTCCCGGACAGCTGAACACTGAAGCTTTCTTT
CASSPGQLNTEAFF
>few|TRBV27|TRBD2|TRBJ2-5
TGTGCCAGCACCAAATCGGGACTAGCGGGGTCCTGGGAGACCCAGTACTTC
CASTKSGLAGSWETQYF
>many|TRBV5-1|-|TRBJ1-5
TGCGCCAGCAGCTTGGAAGGGGGTCAGCCCCAGCATTTT
CASSLEGGQPQHF
>few|TRBV4-2|TRBD1|TRBJ2-5
TGTGCCAGCAGCCAAGGGACAGGGCTGGAGACCCAGTACTTC
CASSQGTGLETQYF
>many|TRBV9|-|TRBJ1-2
TGTGCCAGCAGCCAAGGACAGAACTATGGCTACACCTTC
CASSQGQNYGYTF
>few|TRBV28|-|TRBJ2-5
TGTGCCAGCAGTTTATTCAACAGGGAAGAGACCCAGTACTTC
CASSLFNREETQYF
>-|TRBV6-2/TRBV6-3|-|TRBJ1-5
TGTGCCAGCAGTTACCAGGGGTTAAGCAATCAGCCCCAGCATTTT
CASSYQGLSNQPQHF
>-|TRBV6-5|-|TRBJ2-5
TGTGCCAGCAGTTATAAATCGGACGGACGTCTTTCCCAGACCCAGTACTTC
CASSYKSDGRLSQTQYF
>few|TRBV15|TRBD1|TRBJ1-4
TGTGCCACCAGCGGGACAGCAATAAATGAAAAACTGTTTTTT
CATSGTAINEKLFF
>many|TRBV11-1|-|TRBJ1-1
TGTGCCAGCAGCTCCGGGGTACGATTGGGAGCTTTCTTT
CASSSGVRLGAFF
>few|TRBV11-2|TRBD1|TRBJ1-6
TGTGCCAGCAGCTTAGCCCGGGACAGGGTTTTT
CASSLARDRVF
>many|TRBV5-1|-|TRBJ2-1
TGCGCCAGCAGCGATAAACCGGGATACAACAATGAGCAGTTCTTC
CASSDKPGYNNEQFF
>-|TRBV24-1|-|TRBJ2-5
TGTGCCACCAGTGATTTTCGCTCGGCGGGGACGGGAGAGACCCAGTACTTC
CATSDFRSAGTGETQYF
>many|TRBV7-2|-|TRBJ2-3
TGTGCCAGCGGACTTTCACCGCTGTTCACAGATACGCAGTATTTT
CASGLSPLFTDTQYF
>few|TRBV28|-|TRBJ2-2
TGTGCCAGCAGTCCATCAACCAGGGTTACGAACACCGGGGAGCTGTTTTTT
CASSPSTRVTNTGELFF
>-|TRBV7-8|-|TRBJ2-2
TGTGCCAGCACCCCCCGGAGAGGGGCGAGTACCGGGGAGCTGTTTTTT
CASTPRRGASTGELFF
>few|TRBV28|TRBD2|TRBJ2-3
TGTGCCAGCAGTTCCTCTAGCGGGGGAAGGGGCCGTACGCAGTATTTT
CASSSSSGGRGRTQYF
>few|TRBV11-1|TRBD1|TRBJ2-5
TGTGCCAGCAGCTTAACCGGGACAGGGGTCACGAAGACCCAGTACTTC
CASSLTGTGVTKTQYF
>-|TRBV5-1|-|TRBJ1-1
TGCGCCAGCAGCTTGGTTGACACTGAAGCTTTCTTT
CASSLVDTEAFF
>-|TRBV20-1|-|TRBJ2-1
TGCAGCGAGACCAGGGGCTATGACAATGAGCAGTTCTTC
CSETRGYDNEQFF
>few|TRBV20-1|TRBD2|TRBJ2-1
TGCAGTGCTAGAGACTTTAGCGGGGGGCGTTACAATGAGCAGTTCTTC
CSARDFSGGRYNEQFF
>-|TRBV7-9|-|TRBJ2-1
TGTGCCAGCAGCAAATACGGCAGGGCCATCACCTCCTACAATGAGCAGTTCTTC
CASSKYGRAITSYNEQFF
>few|TRBV3-1|-|TRBJ1-6
TGTGCCAGCAGCCAGTGGGGCGGTAATTCACCCCTCCACTTT
CASSQWGGNSPLHF
>few|TRBV20-1|-|TRBJ1-5
TGCAGTGCTAGGAGCCCCATGGGGTTACGGCTTCAGCCCCAGCATTTT
CSARSPMGLRLQPQHF
>many|TRBV7-2|-|TRBJ2-1
TGTGCCAGCAGCTTAGCGCAATTGGACAGAGGGCAGTTCTTC
CASSLAQLDRGQFF
>few|TRBV5-4|TRBD1|TRBJ2-1
TGTGCCAGCAGCCATAGCACAGGGGGCAATGAGCAGTTCTTC
CASSHSTGGNEQFF
>many|TRBV19|TRBD1|TRBJ2-3
TGTGCCAGTAGTATTACTGGGACAGGGATTTATATCGATACGCAGTATTTT
CASSITGTGIYIDTQYF
>-|TRBV10-3|-|TRBJ2-3
TGTGCCATCAGGGGGCACGCAGATACGCAGTATTTT
CAIRGHADTQYF
>few|TRBV11-2|TRBD2|TRBJ2-1
TGTGCCAGCAGCCCCCCCGGGAGGGGCAATGAGCAGTTCTTC
CASSPPGRGNEQFF
>-|TRBV10-2|-|TRBJ2-7
TGCGCCAGCAGTGAGGCCCTGGAGCAGTACTTC
CASSEALEQYF
>few|TRBV10-3|-|TRBJ2-7
TGTGCCGCGAACTCCGGGGGAAGCGAGCAGTACTTC
CAANSGGSEQYF
>many|TRBV29-1|TRBD1|TRBJ2-7
TGCAGCGCCGGGACAGGCCAGTGGGAGCAGTACTTC
CSAGTGQWEQYF
>-|TRBV28|TRBD1|TRBJ2-7
TGTGCCAGCAGTTTATTTGGCAGGGGGCAGAACGAGCAGTACTTC
CASSLFGRGQNEQYF
>few|TRBV5-4|-|TRBJ2-7
TGTGCCAGCAGCCTCAGGGGGGGTACCTACGAGCAGTACTTC
CASSLRGGTYEQYF
>-|TRBV5-5|-|TRBJ2-1
TGTGCCAGCCAGGCCCGGATATTGGAATATGAGCAGTTCTTC
CASQARILEYEQFF
>few|TRBV29-1|-|TRBJ1-1
TGCAGCGTTGAAGCGAGCAGGGGAGTGCACACTGAAGCTTTCTTT
CSVEASRGVHTEAFF
>many|TRBV21-1|-|TRBJ1-5
TGTGCCAGCAGCCAGGTGGGTCAGCCCCAGCATTTT
CASSQVGQPQHF
>-|TRBV5-1|-|TRBJ2-5
TGCGCCAGCAGCCCCCGTGGGGGGCCCGAGGTAGCCCAGTACTTC
CASSPRGGPEVAQYF
>few|TRBV4-1|-|TRBJ1-2
TGCGCCAGCAGCCAGGGCTACGGGGCACTCTATGGCTACACCTTC
CASSQGYGALYGYTF
>few|TRBV25-1|-|TRBJ1-5
TGTGCCAGCAGTGATAGCCGGGCGGGCAATCAGCCCCAGCATTTT
CASSDSRAGNQPQHF